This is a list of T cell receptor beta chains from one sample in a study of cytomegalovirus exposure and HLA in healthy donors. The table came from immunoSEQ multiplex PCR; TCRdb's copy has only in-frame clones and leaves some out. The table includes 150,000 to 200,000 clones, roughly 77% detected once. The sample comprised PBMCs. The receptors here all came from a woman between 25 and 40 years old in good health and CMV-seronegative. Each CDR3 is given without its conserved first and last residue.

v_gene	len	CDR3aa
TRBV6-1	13	ASIVRFNSNQPQH
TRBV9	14	ASSLRLAGGQDTQY
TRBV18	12	ASSPLEKGAGAF
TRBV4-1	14	ASSHPRLSEGGEQF
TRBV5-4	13	ASSLVRGYSYEQY
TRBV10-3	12	AISETPEVHEQY
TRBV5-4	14	ASTWAGQGLNYGYT
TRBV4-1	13	ASSQDDSANYGYT
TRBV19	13	ASSTDSGRVSGYT
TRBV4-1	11	ASSQVQARGYT
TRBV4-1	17	ASSRQKGTGPDSNQPQH
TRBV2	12	ASSPRLDTDTQY
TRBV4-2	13	ASSQDIRGHQPQH
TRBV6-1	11	ASSSGQYNEQF
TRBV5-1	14	ASSLGPRDSTYEQY
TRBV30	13	AWVTPGTGKNIQY
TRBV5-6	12	ASSPGQGNSPLH
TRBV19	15	ASSSRTSRGSAYEQY
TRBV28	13	ASRSPQGGDYGYT
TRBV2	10	ASSQERYEQY
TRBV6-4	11	ASSGQGETEAF
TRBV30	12	AWSVPYSNQPQH
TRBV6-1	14	ASSEWGHLSNQPQH
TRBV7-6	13	ASSLSLGQGSIQY
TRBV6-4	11	ASSDSTNTEAF
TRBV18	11	ASSRDRGQGYT
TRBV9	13	ASSTSDRASYEQY
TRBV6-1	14	ASSDLGGASTDTQY
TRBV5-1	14	ASSPPWGGGDNEQF
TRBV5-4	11	ASSSTRDNEQF